The subject of this entry is one T cell receptor (beta chain). Germline V gives CDR1 MGHDK, CDR2 SYGVNS. This CDR3 is built from 16 residues. The V gene lost 3 bases and the J gene lost 0 bases, with 14 bases spanning the gap. Repertoires were generated with immunoSEQ multiplex PCR, while TCRdb's copy carries only in-frame clones and drops some. The sample shows over 50,000 clones, 95% to 96% of them seen only once. The sample is drawn from a study of control samples from healthy donors and cancer patients. This TCR was sampled from a woman younger than 30 in good health. The sequencing sample was made of blood. The chain recombines TRBV25-1 with TRBJ1-2; a possible D gene is TRBD1 (6 bases). CDR3 sequence (DNA): TGTGCCAGCAGTGATTCCGGGGACATTCCTAACTATGGCTACACCTTC. This codes for CASSDSGDIPNYGYTF.